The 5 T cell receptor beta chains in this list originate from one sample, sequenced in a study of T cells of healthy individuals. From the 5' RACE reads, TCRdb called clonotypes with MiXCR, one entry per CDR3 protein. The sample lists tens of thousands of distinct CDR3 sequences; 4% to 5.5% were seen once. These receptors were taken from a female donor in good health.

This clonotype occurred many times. The CDR3 spells CASKSWVEGAGDNEQFF. The CDR3 DNA reads TGTGCCAGCAAGTCCTGGGTGGAGGGGGCAGGGGACAATGAGCAGTTCTTC. The genes are TRBV25-1 and TRBJ2-1, with a possible D match to TRBD1 (7 bases). The germline V gene encodes CDR1 MGHDK and CDR2 SYGVNS. Deletions cut 7 bases from V and 5 bases from J, with 24 bases between. CDR3 length: 17 residues.

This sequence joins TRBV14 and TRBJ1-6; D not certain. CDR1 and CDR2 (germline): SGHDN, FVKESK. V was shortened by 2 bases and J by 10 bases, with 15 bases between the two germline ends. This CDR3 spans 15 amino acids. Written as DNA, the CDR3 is TGTGCCAGCAGCCAATTTCTTCAAATGGGGTCACCCCTCCACTTT. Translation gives CASSQFLQMGSPLHF.

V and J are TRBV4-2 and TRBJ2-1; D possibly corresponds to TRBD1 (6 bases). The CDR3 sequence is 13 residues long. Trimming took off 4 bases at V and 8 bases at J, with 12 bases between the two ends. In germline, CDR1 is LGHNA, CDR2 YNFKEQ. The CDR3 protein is CASSPGGQDEQFF. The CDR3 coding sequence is TGTGCCAGCAGCCCTGGGGGCCAGGATGAGCAGTTCTTC.

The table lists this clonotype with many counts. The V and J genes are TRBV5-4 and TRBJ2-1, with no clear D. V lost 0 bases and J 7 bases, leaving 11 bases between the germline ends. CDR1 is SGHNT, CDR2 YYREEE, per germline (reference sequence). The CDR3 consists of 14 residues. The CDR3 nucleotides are TGTGCCAGCAGCTTGGGCAATTGGGGAAATGAGCAGTTCTTC. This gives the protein CASSLGNWGNEQFF. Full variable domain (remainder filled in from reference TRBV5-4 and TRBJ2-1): ETGVTQSPTHLIKTRGQQVTLRCSSQSGHNTVSWYQQALGQGPQFIFQYYREEENGRGNFPPRFSGLQFPNYSSELNVNALELDDSALYLCASSLGNWGNEQFFGPGTRLTVL.

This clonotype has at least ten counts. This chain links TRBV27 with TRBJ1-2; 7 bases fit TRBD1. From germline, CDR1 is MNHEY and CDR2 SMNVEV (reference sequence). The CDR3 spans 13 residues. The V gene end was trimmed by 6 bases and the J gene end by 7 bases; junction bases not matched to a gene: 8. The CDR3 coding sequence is TGTGCCAGCAGAGGGCGGACAGGATTTGGCTACACCTTC. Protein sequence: CASRGRTGFGYTF.